This T cell receptor (beta chain) was observed in a study of shared clonotypes between healthy human individuals. Background on the study: In total, the donors were two women and a few men aged 18 to 49. Researchers assigned three CD4 naive, three CD4 memory, two CD8 naive and one CD8 memory plate to each donor.

Repertoires were generated with immunoSEQ multiplex PCR, while TCRdb's copy carries only in-frame clones and drops some. The repertoire holds hundreds of thousands of clones, with about 80% as singletons. The CDR3 has 14 amino acids. V lost 3 bases, J lost 9 bases, and 5 bases stayed unmatched. Germline V gene data show CDR1 as MDHEN and CDR2 as SYDVKM. The sequenced sample consisted of memory CD4+ T cells sorted from blood. This sample's subset: CD45RA-negative fraction. The sequence was collected from a woman in her 30s in good health. This chain uses TRBV28 with TRBJ2-1; TRBD2 agrees at 10 bases. The CDR3 sequence: CASSLLAGVGEQFF. In nucleotides, the CDR3 is TGTGCCAGCAGTTTGCTAGCGGGAGTTGGTGAGCAGTTCTTC.